This T cell receptor beta chain is from a study of cytomegalovirus exposure and HLA in healthy donors. Whole-study results and caveats: Being indistinguishable, some V segments were excluded, TRBV6-2 and TRBV6-3 among them. Usually a TCR sequence was rare, but some public TCRs were found in many donors. The investigators catalogued 150 to 200 TCR beta chains as cytomegalovirus-associated.

V lost 1 base and J 3 bases, leaving 19 bases between the germline ends. In germline, CDR1 is MGHRA, CDR2 YSYEKL. The CDR3 spans 18 residues. Vbeta (60) and Jbeta (13) primers were used in the PCR. In the study's own analysis: A later analysis counted approximately 80 million unique TCR beta chains, around 12 million shared. Sequenced by immunoSEQ multiplex PCR; TCRdb stores in-frame clones only, minus some. V and J calls and clone size come straight from that table; D and trimming were deduced from the DNA. The profile shows around 90,000 clones, about four fifths of them singletons. As concerns this clone: What it binds is not known.

The V call is TRBV4-1, the J call TRBJ1-3, with a tentative D call TRBD1 (6 bases). Sequenced input: PBMCs. This receptor was identified in a man aged 30 to 45 in good health and CMV-seronegative. The CDR3 nucleotides are TGCGCCAGCAGCCAAGTGGAATTGTCAGGGGCAGGTGGAAACACCATATATTTT. Amino acids: CASSQVELSGAGGNTIYF.